These T cell receptor beta chains were read from a single sample in a study of blood T cell repertoires in COVID-19. Assay used: immunoSEQ multiplex PCR; TCRdb lists only in-frame clones, some missing. The sample gives about 220,000 clones, about 80% of which show up once; approximately 2.5% is in the top ten. The sequenced sample consisted of peripheral blood. These TCRs come from a woman aged 60-70 years with acute or convalescent COVID-19. Both conserved end residues are trimmed from each CDR3.

J: TRBJ1-2; V: TRBV4-3; CDR3: ASSQAFVGENYGYT
J: TRBJ2-5; V: TRBV20-1; CDR3: SASSGGQETQY
J: TRBJ2-7; V: TRBV13; CDR3: ASSLGRGNEQY
J: TRBJ2-1; V: TRBV7-9; CDR3: ASSLAAGSSYNEQF
J: TRBJ1-2; V: TRBV28; CDR3: ASRSYSGLYGYT
J: TRBJ2-1; V: TRBV19; CDR3: ASSTKGTGGFEQF
J: TRBJ1-4; V: TRBV21-1; CDR3: ASSKPFDRDNEKLF
J: TRBJ2-7; V: TRBV2; CDR3: ASSWEDTSFYEQY
J: TRBJ1-2; V: TRBV20-1; CDR3: SASGDRDGYT
J: TRBJ2-5; V: TRBV6-1; CDR3: ASSELRGAARETQY
J: TRBJ2-6; V: TRBV30; CDR3: AWRQPNSGANVLT
J: TRBJ1-1; V: TRBV29-1; CDR3: SVEGTGATEAF
J: TRBJ2-2; V: TRBV19; CDR3: ASSMRGGGTGELF
J: TRBJ2-7; V: TRBV11-1; CDR3: ASSSMLAGAYEQY
J: TRBJ2-4; V: TRBV5-1; CDR3: ASSLTGTSSLQNIQY
J: TRBJ1-4; V: TRBV28; CDR3: ASNRGQPKKLF
J: TRBJ1-2; V: TRBV18; CDR3: ASSPSGLVGGYT
J: TRBJ1-2; V: TRBV7-8; CDR3: ASSLRTGFYGYT
J: TRBJ1-1; V: TRBV19; CDR3: ASTTPQGPMNTEAF
J: TRBJ2-7; V: TRBV6-6; CDR3: ASSYAEDRVEQY
J: TRBJ1-2; V: TRBV19; CDR3: ASGGSSLGYT
J: TRBJ2-3; V: TRBV7-9; CDR3: ASSFSGGGDTQY
J: TRBJ1-2; V: TRBV7-9; CDR3: ASSPRDSNYGYT
J: TRBJ2-5; V: TRBV7-2; CDR3: ASSRGVSETQY
J: TRBJ1-1; V: TRBV3-1/TRBV3-2; CDR3: ASSPRFGVGHTEAF
J: TRBJ2-2; V: TRBV29-1; CDR3: SVYPGGSTGELF
J: TRBJ2-1; V: TRBV15; CDR3: ATSARQGSIPF
J: TRBJ1-5; V: TRBV6-5; CDR3: ASRRGQSNQPQH
J: TRBJ2-7; V: TRBV4-2; CDR3: ASSQEARTYYEQY
J: TRBJ2-7; V: TRBV27; CDR3: ASSIRQGFYYEQY
J: TRBJ2-7; V: TRBV20-1; CDR3: SASPPLGAREQY
J: TRBJ1-2; V: TRBV5-5; CDR3: ASSFDRVYGYT
J: TRBJ1-2; V: TRBV6-5; CDR3: ASSYDTSANWEGYT
J: TRBJ2-7; V: TRBV5-1; CDR3: ASSLEASSYEQY
J: TRBJ2-7; V: TRBV30; CDR3: AWSVDRGTYEQY
J: TRBJ1-1; V: TRBV29-1; CDR3: SAQQGSTEAF
J: TRBJ2-7; V: TRBV28; CDR3: ASSAGQGPREQY
J: TRBJ1-6; V: TRBV12-3/TRBV12-4; CDR3: ASSSVHSPLH
J: TRBJ2-7; V: TRBV5-4; CDR3: ASSSPGTHYEQY
J: TRBJ1-5; V: TRBV6-5; CDR3: ASSLTGAGNQPQH
J: TRBJ2-5; V: TRBV19; CDR3: ASSFTTSGEKETQY
J: TRBJ1-1; V: TRBV6-6; CDR3: ASTIAGNSNTEAF
J: TRBJ1-6; V: TRBV27; CDR3: ASSLGRGGSYNSPLH
J: TRBJ2-2; V: TRBV6-5; CDR3: ASSYLAGAAQGELF
J: TRBJ1-3; V: TRBV25-1; CDR3: ATQGDTIY
J: TRBJ1-2; V: TRBV19; CDR3: ASSINREIFYGYT
J: TRBJ2-2; V: TRBV11-2; CDR3: ASSLDWTGANTGELF
J: TRBJ1-1; V: TRBV30; CDR3: AWSGHRGSNTEAF
J: TRBJ1-1; V: TRBV18; CDR3: ASSPLDIRRDTEAF
J: TRBJ1-1; V: TRBV6-5; CDR3: ASSRDRGEAF
J: TRBJ2-7; V: TRBV7-2; CDR3: ASSTNVASGGVGYEQY
J: TRBJ1-2; V: TRBV13; CDR3: ASSLGTAGGYT
J: TRBJ1-2; V: TRBV7-3; CDR3: AGGQGVFGYT
J: TRBJ2-7; V: TRBV20-1; CDR3: SASMSGDRSYEQY
J: TRBJ2-6; V: TRBV29-1; CDR3: SVEGRSSGANVLT
J: TRBJ2-7; V: TRBV10-3; CDR3: AISQGLAGGYYEQY
J: TRBJ2-5; V: TRBV2; CDR3: ASSADSAQETQY
J: TRBJ2-2; V: TRBV5-6; CDR3: ASSLAGDRDTGELF